A selection of T cell receptor beta chains follows, all from one sample in a study of blood T cells in healthy people across ages. TCRdb recomputed calls from the 5' RACE reads with MiXCR, one row per CDR3 protein. The repertoire holds 700,000 to 950,000 distinct CDR3 sequences, with 58% as singletons. Sequencing used blood. These receptors came from a man younger than 45 in good health. The conserved cysteine and the conserved F or W are not part of the CDR3 here.

10	TRBV12-3/TRBV12-4	TRBJ2-7	ASGDGTYEQY
12	TRBV5-6	TRBJ2-7	ASSLRPADVEQY
15	TRBV7-2	TRBJ2-1	ASSLNPLWRGNNEQF
13	TRBV27	TRBJ2-1	ASSLWGGSYNEQF
14	TRBV7-2	TRBJ1-6	ASSTTGDRYNSPLH
10	TRBV20-1	TRBJ1-5	SAGGQSQPQH
13	TRBV7-6	TRBJ2-3	ASSLGGNSGDTQY
12	TRBV5-4	TRBJ2-7	ASSAASGSYEQY
17	TRBV6-2/TRBV6-3	TRBJ2-1	ASSPHGVAGSDPPHEQF
12	TRBV15	NA	ATSSRSDSYEQY
14	TRBV12-3/TRBV12-4	TRBJ2-3	ASSLLPDSRVDTQY
12	TRBV20-1	TRBJ2-6	SASEDSGANVLT
15	TRBV3-1	TRBJ2-1	ASSLVLAGGAYNEQF
15	TRBV12-3/TRBV12-4	TRBJ2-3	ASSLTWTSGGADTQY
11	TRBV2	TRBJ1-5	ASDPTGNQPQH
13	TRBV6-6	TRBJ2-7	ASSYSGAGDYEQY
10	TRBV6-1	TRBJ2-7	ASRGDIYEQY
12	TRBV7-2	TRBJ1-1	ASSSLTGLTEAF
13	TRBV7-2	TRBJ2-6	ASRRWGSGANVLT
18	TRBV20-1	TRBJ2-3	SARPPPGVAGRGSTDTQY
14	TRBV29-1	TRBJ2-1	SVKTMGLATFDEQF
13	TRBV4-3	TRBJ1-5	ASSPGADGRQPQH
11	TRBV27	TRBJ1-1	ASGEGTYTEAF
11	TRBV29-1	TRBJ2-3	SVVKGGTDTQY
13	TRBV9	TRBJ2-7	ASSVGYSNRYEQY
12	TRBV6-2/TRBV6-3	TRBJ2-7	ASSYSGVGYEQY
12	TRBV7-2	TRBJ2-4	ASSLDRQDVLQY
12	TRBV3-1	NA	ASSQEVGGHIQY
12	TRBV14	TRBJ2-1	ASSQDLRSQEQF
12	TRBV9	TRBJ1-1	ASSVGGTGTEAF
8	TRBV20-1	TRBJ2-1	SASAGEQF
11	TRBV10-3	TRBJ2-7	ATREDRRYERY